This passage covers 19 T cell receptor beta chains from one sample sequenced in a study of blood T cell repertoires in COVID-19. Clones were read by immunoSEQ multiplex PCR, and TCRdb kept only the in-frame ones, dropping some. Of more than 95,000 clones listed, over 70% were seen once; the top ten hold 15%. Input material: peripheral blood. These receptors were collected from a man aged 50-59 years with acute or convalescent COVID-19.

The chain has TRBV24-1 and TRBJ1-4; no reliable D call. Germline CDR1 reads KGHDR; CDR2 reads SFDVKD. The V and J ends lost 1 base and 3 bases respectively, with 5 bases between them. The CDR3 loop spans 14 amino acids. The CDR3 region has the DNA TGTGCCACCAGTGATTTAGCGTCTAATGAAAAACTGTTTTTT. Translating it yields CATSDLASNEKLFF.

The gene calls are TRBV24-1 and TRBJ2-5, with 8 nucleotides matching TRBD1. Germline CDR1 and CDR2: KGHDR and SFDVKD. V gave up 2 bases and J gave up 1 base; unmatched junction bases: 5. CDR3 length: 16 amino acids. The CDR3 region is CATSDYAGGFQETQYF. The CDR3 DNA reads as TGTGCCACCAGTGATTACGCAGGGGGCTTCCAAGAGACCCAGTACTTC.

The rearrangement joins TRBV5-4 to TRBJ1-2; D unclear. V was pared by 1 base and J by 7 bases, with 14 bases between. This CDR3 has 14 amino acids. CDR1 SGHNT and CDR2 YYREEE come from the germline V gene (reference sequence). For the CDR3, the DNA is TGTGCCAGCAGCTTGTCTATTATGTCGTCTGGCTACACCTTC. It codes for CASSLSIMSSGYTF.

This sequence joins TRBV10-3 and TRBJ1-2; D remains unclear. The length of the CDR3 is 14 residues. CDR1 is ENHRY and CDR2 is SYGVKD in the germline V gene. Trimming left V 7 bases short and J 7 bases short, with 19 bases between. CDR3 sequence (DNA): TGTGCCATCACATTGGAGGGAACAAAGGGTGGCTACACCTTC. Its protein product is CAITLEGTKGGYTF.

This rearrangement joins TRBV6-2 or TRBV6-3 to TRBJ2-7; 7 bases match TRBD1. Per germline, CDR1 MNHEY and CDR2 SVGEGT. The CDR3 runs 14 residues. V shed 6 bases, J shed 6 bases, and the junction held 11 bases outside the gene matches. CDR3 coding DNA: TGTGCCAGCAGCCCCACAGGGGTGTTAGGCGAGCAGTACTTC. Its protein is CASSPTGVLGEQYF.

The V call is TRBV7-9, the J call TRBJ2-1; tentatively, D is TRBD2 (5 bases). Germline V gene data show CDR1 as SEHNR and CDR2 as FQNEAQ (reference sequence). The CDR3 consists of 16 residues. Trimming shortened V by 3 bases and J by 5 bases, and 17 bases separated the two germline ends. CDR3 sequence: CASSFPFPEDNNEQFF. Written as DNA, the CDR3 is TGTGCCAGCAGCTTCCCTTTCCCGGAGGATAACAATGAGCAGTTCTTC.

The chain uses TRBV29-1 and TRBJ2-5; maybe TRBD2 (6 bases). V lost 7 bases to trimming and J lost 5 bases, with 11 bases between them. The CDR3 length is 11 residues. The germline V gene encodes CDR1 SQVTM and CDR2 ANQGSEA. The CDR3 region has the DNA TGCAGCGCCGTGGAGGGGGAGACCCAGTACTTC. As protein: CSAVEGETQYF. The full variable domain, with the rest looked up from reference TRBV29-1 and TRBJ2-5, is SAVISQKPSRDICQRGTSLTIQCQVDSQVTMMFWYRQQPGQSLTLIATANQGSEATYESGFVIDKFPISRPNLTFSTLTVSNMSPEDSSIYLCSAVEGETQYFGPGTRLLVL.

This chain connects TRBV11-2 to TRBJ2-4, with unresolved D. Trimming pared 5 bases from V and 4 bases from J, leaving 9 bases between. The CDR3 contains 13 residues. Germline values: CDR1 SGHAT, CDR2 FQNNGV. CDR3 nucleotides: TGTGCCAGCAGCCCGATTACTAAAAACATTCAGTACTTC. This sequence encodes CASSPITKNIQYF.

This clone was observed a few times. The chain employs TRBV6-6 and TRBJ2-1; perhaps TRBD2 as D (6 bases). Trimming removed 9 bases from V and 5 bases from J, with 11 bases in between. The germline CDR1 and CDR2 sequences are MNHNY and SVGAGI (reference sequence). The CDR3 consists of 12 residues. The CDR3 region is CASSGGDNEQFF. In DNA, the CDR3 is TGTGCCAGTTCCGGAGGGGACAATGAGCAGTTCTTC.

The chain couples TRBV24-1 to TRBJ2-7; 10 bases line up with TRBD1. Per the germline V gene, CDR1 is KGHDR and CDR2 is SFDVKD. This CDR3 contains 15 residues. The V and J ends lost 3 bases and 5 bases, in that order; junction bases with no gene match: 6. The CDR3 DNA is TGTGCCACCAGTGATGGGGGACAGGGGAGCGACGAGCAGTACTTC. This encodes CATSDGGQGSDEQYF.

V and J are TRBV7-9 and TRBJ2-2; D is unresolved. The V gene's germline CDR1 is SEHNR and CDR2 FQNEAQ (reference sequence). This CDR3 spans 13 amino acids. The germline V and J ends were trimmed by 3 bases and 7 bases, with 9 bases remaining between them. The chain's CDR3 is CASSFEVLGELFF. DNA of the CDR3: TGTGCCAGCAGCTTTGAGGTTCTCGGGGAGCTGTTTTTT.

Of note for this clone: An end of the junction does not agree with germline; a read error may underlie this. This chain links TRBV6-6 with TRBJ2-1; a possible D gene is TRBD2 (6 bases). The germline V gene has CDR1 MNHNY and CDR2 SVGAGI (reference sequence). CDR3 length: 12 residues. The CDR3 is CASSYMGLDGVF. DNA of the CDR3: TGTGCCAGCAGTTATATGGGACTCGACGGCGTCTTC.

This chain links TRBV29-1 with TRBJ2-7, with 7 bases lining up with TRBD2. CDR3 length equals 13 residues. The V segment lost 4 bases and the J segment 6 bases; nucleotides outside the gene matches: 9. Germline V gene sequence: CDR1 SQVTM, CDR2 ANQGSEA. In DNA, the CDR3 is TGCAGCGTTGCTTTCGGCAGGGAGGGCGAGCAGTACTTC. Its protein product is CSVAFGREGEQYF.

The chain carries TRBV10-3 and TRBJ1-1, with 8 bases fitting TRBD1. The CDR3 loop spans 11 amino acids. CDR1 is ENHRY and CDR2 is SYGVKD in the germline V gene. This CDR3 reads CATQGQDEAFF. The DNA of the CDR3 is TGTGCAACACAGGGACAGGATGAAGCTTTCTTT.

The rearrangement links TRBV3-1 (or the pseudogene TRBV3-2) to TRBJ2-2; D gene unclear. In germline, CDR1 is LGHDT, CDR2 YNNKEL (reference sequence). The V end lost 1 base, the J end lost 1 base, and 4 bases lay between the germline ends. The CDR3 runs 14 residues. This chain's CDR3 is CASSQGLNTGELFF. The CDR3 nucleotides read TGTGCCAGCAGCCAAGGACTGAACACCGGGGAGCTGTTTTTT.

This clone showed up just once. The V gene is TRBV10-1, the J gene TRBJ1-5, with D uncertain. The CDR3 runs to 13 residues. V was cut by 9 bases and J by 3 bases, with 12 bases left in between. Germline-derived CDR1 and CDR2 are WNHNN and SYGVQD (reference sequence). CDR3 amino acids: CASSRGFNQPQHF. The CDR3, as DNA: TGCGCCAGTAGCCGGGGTTTCAATCAGCCCCAGCATTTT.

CDR3 in amino acids: CASSQPVPYGYTF. The CDR3 DNA is TGTGCCAGCAGTCAACCGGTCCCCTATGGCTACACCTTC. This chain uses TRBV12-3 or TRBV12-4 with TRBJ1-2; no definite D call. The V end lost 5 bases, the J end lost 4 bases, and 11 bases lay between the germline ends. The CDR3 sequence is 13 residues long.

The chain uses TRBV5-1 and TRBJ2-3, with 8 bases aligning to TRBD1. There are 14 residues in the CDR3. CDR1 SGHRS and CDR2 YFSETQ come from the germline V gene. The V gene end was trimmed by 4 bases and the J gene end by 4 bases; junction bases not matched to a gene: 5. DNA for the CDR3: TGCGCCAGCAGCCAGGACAGGGAGGCAGATACGCAGTATTTT. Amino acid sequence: CASSQDREADTQYF. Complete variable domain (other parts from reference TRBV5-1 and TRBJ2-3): KAGVTQTPRYLIKTRGQQVTLSCSPISGHRSVSWYQQTPGQGLQFLFEYFSETQRNKGNFPGRFSGRQFSNSRSEMNVSTLELGDSALYLCASSQDREADTQYFGPGTRLTVL.

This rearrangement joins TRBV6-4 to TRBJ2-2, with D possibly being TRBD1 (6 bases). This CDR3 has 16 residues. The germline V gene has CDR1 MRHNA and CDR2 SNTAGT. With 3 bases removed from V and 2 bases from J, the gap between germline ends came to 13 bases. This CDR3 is CASSEGGQINTGELFF. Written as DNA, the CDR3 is TGTGCCAGCAGTGAAGGAGGACAGATTAACACCGGGGAGCTGTTTTTT.